These 8 T cell receptor beta chains share one sample of origin, sequenced in a study of molecular identifiers for immune sequencing clone quantification. From the PCR reads, TCRdb called clonotypes with MiXCR, one entry per CDR3 protein. The sample gives about 65,000 distinct CDR3 sequences, approximately 17% of which show up once; around 1.5% is in the top ten. Sample: naive CD8+ T cells from blood, with Jurkat cell RNA spiked in. Subset reported: FACS-sorted CD8+CD4-CCR7+CD45RA+ naive T cells. Source of these receptors: a human donor in good health. Some libraries in this study had Jurkat cell RNA spiked in.

This clonotype was observed many times. The chain combines TRBV7-8 with TRBJ2-7; D gene ambiguous. The V and J ends lost 5 bases and 4 bases respectively, with 18 bases between them. The CDR3 spans 15 residues. Per the germline V gene, CDR1 is SGHVS and CDR2 is FQNEAQ. CDR3 sequence: CASSPFPKGGYEQYF. The CDR3 DNA reads as TGTGCCAGCAGCCCATTCCCCAAAGGCGGTTACGAGCAGTACTTC.

Concerning this clonotype: With a much larger clone just one base away, this may be a read error. The chain recombines TRBV6-6 with TRBJ1-2; D might be TRBD1 (6 bases). The germline CDR1 and CDR2 sequences are MNHNY and SVGAGI (reference sequence). This CDR3 spans 14 amino acids. The CDR3 sequence: CASSYIGGNCGYTF. In DNA, the CDR3 is TGTGCCAGCAGTTACATAGGGGGAAACTGTGGCTACACCTTC.

This clonotype was counted only a few times. It is likely a read error, because the conserved phenylalanine at the end of the CDR3 is missing. The rearrangement links TRBV19 to TRBJ2-3; maybe TRBD2 (6 bases). Trimming took 3 bases from V and 0 from J, leaving 10 bases between them. This CDR3 is 15 amino acids long. Germline loops: CDR1 LNHDA, CDR2 SQIVND (reference sequence). CDR3 sequence reads: CASSMTGTSTDTQYL. For the CDR3, the DNA is TGTGCCAGTAGTATGACCGGGACTAGCACAGATACGCAGTATCTT.

V gene TRBV15 combines with J gene TRBJ2-2; no clear D gene. The CDR3 is made up of 15 amino acids. V was shortened by 0 bases and J by 4 bases, with 9 bases between the two germline ends. Looked up from germline, CDR1 is LNHNV and CDR2 is YYDKDF (reference sequence). The CDR3, as DNA: TGTGCCACCAGCAGAGATCAGAGTGTCACCGGGGAGCTGTTTTTT. This translates into CATSRDQSVTGELFF. The full variable domain, with the rest looked up from reference TRBV15 and TRBJ2-2, is DAMVIQNPRYQVTQFGKPVTLSCSQTLNHNVMYWYQQKSSQAPKLLFHYYDKDFNNEADTPDNFQSRRPNTSFCFLDIRSPGLGDTAMYLCATSRDQSVTGELFFGEGSRLTVL.

As regards this clonotype: This may be a read error, as it is one base from a much larger clone. The chain has TRBV20-1 and TRBJ1-1; no reliable D call. The CDR3 runs to 13 residues. CDR1 and CDR2 (germline): DFQATT, SNEGSKA (reference sequence). V lost 3 bases and J 6 bases, leaving 14 bases between the germline ends. The CDR3: CSARLTRAAEAFF. The DNA of the CDR3 is TGCAGTGCTAGGCTAACGAGGGCAGCTGAAGCTTTCTTT.

This clonotype occurred many times. V usage is TRBV7-6 and J usage is TRBJ2-7; TRBD2 might be the D (5 bases). V gave up 5 bases and J gave up 6 bases, with 20 bases separating them. CDR1 is SGHVS and CDR2 is FNYEAQ in the germline V gene. This CDR3 contains 15 residues. The chain's CDR3 is CASSPRAVDFSEQYF. The DNA for the CDR3 is TGTGCCAGCAGCCCGAGAGCGGTAGACTTCTCCGAGCAGTACTTC.

This clonotype showed up many times. The gene calls are TRBV13 and TRBJ1-4; tentative D call: TRBD1 (5 bases). The V gene's germline CDR1 is PRHDT and CDR2 FYEKMQ (reference sequence). V gave up 5 bases and J gave up 11 bases, with 15 bases separating them. The CDR3 totals 13 residues. CDR3 sequence (DNA): TGTGCCAGCAGCCGAGGGGCCGTGGCGAAACTGTTTTTT. Its translation: CASSRGAVAKLFF.

This clonotype has at least ten counts. The chain combines TRBV7-8 with TRBJ2-5, with 8 bases matching TRBD2. Germline V gene sequence: CDR1 SGHVS, CDR2 FQNEAQ. The CDR3 consists of 16 residues. V shed 3 bases, J shed 5 bases, and the junction held 11 bases outside the gene matches. CDR3 sequence reads: CASSFGLAGMVETQYF. CDR3 nucleotides: TGTGCCAGCAGCTTCGGGTTAGCGGGAATGGTGGAGACCCAGTACTTC. The full variable domain, its missing parts supplied by reference TRBV7-8 and TRBJ2-5, is GAGVSQSPRYKVAKRGQDVALRCDPISGHVSLFWYQQALGQGPEFLTYFQNEAQLDKSGLPSDRFFAERPEGSVSTLKIQRTQQEDSAVYLCASSFGLAGMVETQYFGPGTRLLVL.